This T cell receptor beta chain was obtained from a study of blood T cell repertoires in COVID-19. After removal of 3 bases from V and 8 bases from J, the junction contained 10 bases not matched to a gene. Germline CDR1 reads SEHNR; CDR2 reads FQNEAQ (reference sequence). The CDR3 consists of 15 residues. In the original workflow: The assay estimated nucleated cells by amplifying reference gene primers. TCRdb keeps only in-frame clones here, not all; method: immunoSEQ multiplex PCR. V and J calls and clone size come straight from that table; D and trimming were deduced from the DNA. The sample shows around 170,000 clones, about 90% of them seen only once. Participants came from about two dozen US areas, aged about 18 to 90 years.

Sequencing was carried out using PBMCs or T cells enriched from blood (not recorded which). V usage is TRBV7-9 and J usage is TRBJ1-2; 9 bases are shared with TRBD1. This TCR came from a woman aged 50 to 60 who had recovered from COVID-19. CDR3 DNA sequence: TGTGCCAGCAGCTTGCCGGGACAGGGTGGAGCGGGCTACACCTTC. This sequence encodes CASSLPGQGGAGYTF.